The text below deals with one TCR beta chain. Its antigen is as yet unknown. With 6 bases removed from V and 7 bases from J, the gap between germline ends came to 16 bases. The CDR3 runs to 14 residues. The sample is drawn from a study of CD8 T cells in Susac syndrome. General study findings and limits: That the number of individuals in its TCR sequencing and HLA analysis was relatively small was acknowledged by the study.

RNA amounts of about 0.5 to 1 ug underwent reverse transcription with random hexamers. TCRdb re-called the immunoSEQ multiplex PCR reads through MiXCR, storing one row per CDR3 protein. The sample carries hundreds of thousands of distinct CDR3 sequences, over 90% recorded once. The rearrangement links TRBV12-3 or TRBV12-4 to TRBJ1-5; D gene uncertain. The receptor comes from a human donor with Susac syndrome. The sample taken for sequencing was CD4+ T cells from PBMCs. The CDR3 DNA reads TGTGCCAGCAGCCCCGGGATTTCGGGACAGCCCCAGCATTTT. Translated: CASSPGISGQPQHF.